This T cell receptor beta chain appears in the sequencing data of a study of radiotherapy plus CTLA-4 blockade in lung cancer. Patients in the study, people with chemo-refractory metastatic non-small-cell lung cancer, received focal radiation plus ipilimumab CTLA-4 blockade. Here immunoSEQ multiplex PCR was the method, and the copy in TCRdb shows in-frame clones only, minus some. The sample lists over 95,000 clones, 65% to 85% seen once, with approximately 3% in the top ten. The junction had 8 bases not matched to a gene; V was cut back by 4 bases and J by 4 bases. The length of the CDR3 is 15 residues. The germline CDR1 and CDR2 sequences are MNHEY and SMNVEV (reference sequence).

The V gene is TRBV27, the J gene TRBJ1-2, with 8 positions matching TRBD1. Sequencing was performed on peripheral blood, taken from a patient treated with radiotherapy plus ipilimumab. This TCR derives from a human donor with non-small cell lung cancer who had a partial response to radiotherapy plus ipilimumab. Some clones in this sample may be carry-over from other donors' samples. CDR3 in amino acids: CASSSRTGWGYGYTF. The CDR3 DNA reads TGTGCCAGCAGTTCCAGGACAGGGTGGGGCTATGGCTACACCTTC.